This T cell receptor (beta chain) was sequenced during a study of blood T cell repertoires in COVID-19. As for the study in general: There were acute and convalescent COVID-19 samples, and they came from the United States, Italy and Spain.

As originally analysed: Reference gene primer amplification in the assay estimated nucleated cell counts. The method was immunoSEQ multiplex PCR; TCRdb's version includes in-frame clones alone and lacks a portion of them. V and J calls and clone size come straight from that table; D and trimming were deduced from the DNA. The sample has hundreds of thousands of clones; 89% are singletons. This study enrolled people aged 18 to 89 from 24 US geographic areas. Which cohort a participant joined came from the clinical history participants gave. The CDR3 has 11 residues. Germline CDR1 is LNHDA and CDR2 is SQIVND (reference sequence). For this clone: Mismatch with germline at one junction end may stem from a read error.

The chain couples TRBV19 to TRBJ2-7; 7 bases are a match to TRBD2. Sequencing was done on a sample of PBMCs or T cells enriched from blood (not recorded which). The origin of this receptor is a woman aged 40 to 49 who had recovered from COVID-19. CDR3 sequence (DNA): TGTGCTAGTACGGGGGGCTACGAGCAGTACTTC. This codes for CASTGGYEQYF.